A selection of T cell receptor beta chains follows, all from one sample in a study of T cell repertoires in cytomegalovirus infection. MiXCR, run by TCRdb on the reads, gives a single entry per CDR3 protein. Among around 490,000 distinct CDR3 sequences listed, around 27% were seen once. The sample taken for sequencing was PBMCs. All receptors come from a human donor in good health (CMV status not recorded). Some clones in this sample may be carry-over from other donors' samples. Both conserved end residues are part of each CDR3. Fields, in order: J gene, V gene, D gene, CDR3 protein. The D gene is left open where the match is weak.

J: TRBJ2-7
V: TRBV28
D: .
CDR3: CASSSPSARVEHEQYF

J: TRBJ2-6
V: TRBV5-5
D: .
CDR3: CASRYSGPLFSGANVLTF

J: TRBJ1-2
V: TRBV19
D: .
CDR3: CASSIGGNGYTF

J: TRBJ2-1
V: TRBV28
D: .
CDR3: CASSFSPRAYNEQFF

J: TRBJ2-3
V: TRBV6-2/TRBV6-3
D: TRBD2
CDR3: CASSYVFSGSDTQYF

J: TRBJ2-7
V: TRBV29-1
D: .
CDR3: CSVVSSGAYEQYF

J: TRBJ2-1
V: TRBV12-3/TRBV12-4
D: .
CDR3: CASSQNRWNEQFF

J: TRBJ1-1
V: TRBV12-3/TRBV12-4
D: TRBD1
CDR3: CASSLAGQGNAEAFF

J: TRBJ1-2
V: TRBV7-2
D: TRBD1
CDR3: CASSSRGQGDGYTF

J: TRBJ2-3
V: TRBV11-2
D: TRBD2
CDR3: CASSLTGGPTDTQYF

J: TRBJ1-1
V: TRBV11-2
D: .
CDR3: CASRISATEAFF

J: TRBJ2-2
V: TRBV7-2
D: TRBD2
CDR3: CASSFSGSAGELFF

J: TRBJ2-2
V: TRBV7-4
D: .
CDR3: CASKAAGTGGELFF

J: TRBJ1-5
V: TRBV7-8
D: .
CDR3: CASSPRREHNQPQHF

J: TRBJ2-1
V: TRBV12-3/TRBV12-4
D: TRBD2
CDR3: CASSATRGTTYSYEQFF

J: TRBJ1-2
V: TRBV20-1
D: .
CDR3: CSASQGTYGYTF

J: TRBJ2-1
V: TRBV4-3
D: .
CDR3: CASSQDLTGGWSSGKNEQFF

J: TRBJ2-5
V: TRBV4-1
D: TRBD2
CDR3: CASSHPLAGVEETQYF

J: TRBJ1-5
V: TRBV2
D: .
CDR3: CASSEGGQPQHF

J: TRBJ2-1
V: TRBV24-1
D: .
CDR3: CATSDPQGLYGNEQFF

J: TRBJ1-1
V: TRBV18
D: .
CDR3: CASSASNTEAFF

J: TRBJ2-5
V: TRBV28
D: .
CDR3: CASSRGQGREETQYF

J: TRBJ2-1
V: TRBV6-2/TRBV6-3
D: TRBD2
CDR3: CASKRGTSGRGNEQFF

J: TRBJ1-1
V: TRBV7-2
D: .
CDR3: CASSLATGNTEAFF

J: TRBJ2-5
V: TRBV30
D: TRBD1
CDR3: CAWSGRDRGTQYF

J: TRBJ2-5
V: TRBV11-3
D: .
CDR3: CASSLNLETQYF

J: TRBJ2-7
V: TRBV20-1
D: TRBD2
CDR3: CSARHLAASYEQYF

J: TRBJ2-5
V: TRBV11-2
D: .
CDR3: CASSLAPGRPETQYF